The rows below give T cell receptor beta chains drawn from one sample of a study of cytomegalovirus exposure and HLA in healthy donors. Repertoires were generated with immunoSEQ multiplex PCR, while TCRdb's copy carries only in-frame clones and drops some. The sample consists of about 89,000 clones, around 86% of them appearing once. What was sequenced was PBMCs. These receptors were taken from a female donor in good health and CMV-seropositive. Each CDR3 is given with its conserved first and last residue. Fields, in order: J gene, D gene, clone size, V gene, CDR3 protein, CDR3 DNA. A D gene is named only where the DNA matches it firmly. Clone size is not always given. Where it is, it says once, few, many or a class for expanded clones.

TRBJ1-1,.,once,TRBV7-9,CASSFQNPNTEAFF,TGTGCCAGCAGCTTCCAGAATCCGAACACTGAAGCTTTCTTT
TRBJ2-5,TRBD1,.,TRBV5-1,CASSSGTGEPRQAQYF,TGCGCCAGCAGCTCAGGGACAGGGGAACCACGGCAGGCCCAGTACTTC
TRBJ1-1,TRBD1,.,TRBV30,CAWRGQGVFTEAFF,TGTGCCTGGAGGGGACAGGGAGTCTTCACTGAAGCTTTCTTT
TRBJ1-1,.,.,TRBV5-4,CASSPGGATEAFF,TGTGCCAGCAGCCCTGGGGGCGCCACTGAAGCTTTCTTT
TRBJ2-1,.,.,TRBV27,CASSLPSSESNEQFF,TGTGCCAGCAGTCTGCCTAGCTCCGAGAGCAATGAGCAGTTCTTC
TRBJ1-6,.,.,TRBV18,CASSSRKPQYNSPLHF,TGTGCCAGCTCATCTAGGAAACCCCAATATAATTCACCCCTCCACTTT
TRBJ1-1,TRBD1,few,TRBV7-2,CASSLPFNRGAFF,TGTGCCAGCAGCTTACCGTTTAACAGGGGAGCTTTCTTT
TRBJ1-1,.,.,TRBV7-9,CASRPGVGLNTEAFF,TGTGCCAGCAGACCGGGGGTGGGCCTGAACACTGAAGCTTTCTTT
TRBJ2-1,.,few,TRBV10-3,CAIKVMGGGTDEQFF,TGTGCCATCAAGGTTATGGGGGGGGGCACAGATGAGCAGTTCTTC
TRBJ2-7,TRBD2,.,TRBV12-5,CASGLMGPGGVYEQYF,TGTGCTAGTGGTTTGATGGGGCCCGGGGGGGTCTACGAGCAGTACTTC
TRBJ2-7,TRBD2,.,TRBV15,CATSRDPGLDYEQYF,TGTGCCACCAGCAGAGATCCGGGACTAGACTACGAGCAGTACTTC
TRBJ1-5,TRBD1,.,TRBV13,CASSQGGVGQPQHF,TGTGCCAGCAGCCAGGGGGGCGTTGGCCAGCCCCAGCATTTT
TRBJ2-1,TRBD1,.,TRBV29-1,CSVKGQGYNEQFF,TGCAGCGTCAAGGGACAGGGATACAATGAGCAGTTCTTC
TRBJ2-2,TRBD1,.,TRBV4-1,CASSPRDRNTGELFF,TGCGCCAGCAGCCCCCGGGACAGGAACACCGGGGAGCTGTTTTTT
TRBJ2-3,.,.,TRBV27,CASSLSATGFNTQYF,TGTGCCAGCAGTTTATCCGCTACAGGGTTCAATACGCAGTATTTT
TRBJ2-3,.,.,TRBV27,CASSLERPSTDTQYF,TGTGCCAGCAGTTTGGAGCGGCCAAGCACAGATACGCAGTATTTT
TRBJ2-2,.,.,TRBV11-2,CASSLMAGGLFF,TGTGCCAGCAGCTTGATGGCCGGGGGGCTGTTTTTT
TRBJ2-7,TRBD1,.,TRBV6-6,CATLGQGLSEQYF,TGTGCCACTCTCGGACAGGGTTTGAGCGAGCAGTACTTC
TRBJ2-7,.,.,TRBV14,CASSHDRGETGTHEQYF,TGTGCCAGCAGCCATGACCGCGGGGAGACAGGGACGCACGAGCAGTACTTC
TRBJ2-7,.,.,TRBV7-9,CASSLEQPSHEQYF,TGTGCCAGCAGCTTAGAACAGCCGAGTCACGAGCAGTACTTC
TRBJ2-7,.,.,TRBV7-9,CSSSLLSGAYEQYF,TGTTCCAGCAGCTTACTTAGCGGAGCCTACGAGCAGTACTTC
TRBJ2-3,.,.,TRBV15,CATSRDLTGATDTQYF,TGTGCCACCAGCAGAGACCTGACAGGAGCCACAGATACGCAGTATTTT
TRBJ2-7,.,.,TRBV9,CASSVAPASSYEQYF,TGTGCCAGCAGCGTAGCTCCAGCTAGCTCCTACGAGCAGTACTTC
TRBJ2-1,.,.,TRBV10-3,CAISESKGGISYNEQFF,TGTGCCATCAGTGAGTCGAAGGGCGGGATCTCCTACAATGAGCAGTTCTTC
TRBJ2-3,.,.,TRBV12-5,CAIPFTDTQYF,TGTGCTATCCCCTTCACAGATACGCAGTATTTT
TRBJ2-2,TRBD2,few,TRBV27,CASSLGFLAGGPQGNTGELFF,TGTGCCAGCAGTTTAGGCTTCCTAGCGGGAGGGCCTCAAGGGAACACCGGGGAGCTGTTTTTT
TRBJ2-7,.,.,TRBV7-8,CASAWAVGTYEQYF,TGTGCCAGCGCCTGGGCAGTAGGTACCTACGAGCAGTACTTC
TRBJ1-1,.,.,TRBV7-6,CASSLSLGGNTEAFF,TGTGCCAGCAGCTTAAGTTTGGGAGGGAACACTGAAGCTTTCTTT
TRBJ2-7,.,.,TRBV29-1,CSAGSQGEQYF,TGCAGCGCGGGATCCCAGGGGGAGCAGTACTTC
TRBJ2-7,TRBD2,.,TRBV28,CASSSVAGVSYEQYF,TGTGCCAGCAGTTCTGTAGCGGGAGTCTCCTACGAGCAGTACTTC
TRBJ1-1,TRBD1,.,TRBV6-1,CASKQGTYMNTEAFF,TGTGCCAGCAAACAGGGGACCTATATGAACACTGAAGCTTTCTTT